Listed here are 31 T cell receptor beta chains from one sample, sequenced in a study of shared clonotypes between healthy human individuals. Sequencing was performed with immunoSEQ multiplex PCR; in TCRdb, only in-frame clones are kept and a portion is missing. The table has 2 million to 2.5 million clones, more than 85% seen once; the top ten hold under 2%. As defined, naive CD8 cells were CD45RO-negative and positively selected for CCR7, with terminally differentiated effector memory CD45RA+ cells excluded. Sequencing used naive CD8+ T cells from PBMCs. These receptors originate from a man aged 18 to 30 in good health. Some clones in this sample may be carry-over from other donors' samples.

The chain recombines TRBV28 with TRBJ2-1; 11 nucleotides align to TRBD2. Germline values: CDR1 MDHEN, CDR2 SYDVKM. The CDR3 contains 16 residues. V trimming: 3 bases; J trimming: 4 bases; junction bases outside the gene matches: 5. The chain's CDR3 is CASSFYGTSGYNEQFF. CDR3 in DNA: TGTGCCAGCAGTTTCTACGGGACTAGCGGATACAATGAGCAGTTCTTC.

Concerning this clone: This specimen includes other DNA sequences encoding the same CDR3. The DNA of the CDR3 is TGTGCCAGCAGCTTAGCTCTAGCGGGGGGCACAGATACGCAGTATTTT. It encodes CASSLALAGGTDTQYF. The rearrangement uses TRBV7-9 and TRBJ2-3, with 10 bases identical to TRBD2. The CDR3 is made up of 16 amino acids. J was trimmed by 1 base and V by 0 bases; bases with no gene match: 1. Germline V CDR1 and CDR2: SEHNR, FQNEAQ (reference sequence).

V usage is TRBV5-1 and J usage is TRBJ2-3, with 13 bases that match TRBD2. The CDR3 consists of 17 residues. Germline V gives CDR1 SGHRS, CDR2 YFSETQ. V was pared by 5 bases and J by 1 base, with 7 bases of the junction left unmatched. CDR3 in amino acids: CASRRGLAGDGTDTQYF. The CDR3 DNA sequence: TGCGCCAGCAGACGCGGACTAGCGGGAGATGGCACAGATACGCAGTATTTT.

The V call is TRBV4-1, the J call TRBJ2-7; D may be TRBD1 or TRBD2 (5 bases each). V was clipped by 4 bases and J by 2 bases, with 12 bases between them. The CDR3 has 14 amino acids. The germline gives CDR1 MGHRA, CDR2 YSYEKL. The CDR3 here is CASSPPGRTYEQYF. The DNA of the CDR3 is TGCGCCAGCAGCCCACCGGGACGGACCTACGAGCAGTACTTC.

The chain joins TRBV9 to TRBJ2-3; D may be TRBD1 or TRBD2 (5 bases each). V lost 4 bases to trimming and J lost 3 bases, with 18 bases between them. Germline CDR1 reads SGDLS; CDR2 reads YYNGEE. This CDR3 comprises 16 residues. The DNA for the CDR3 is TGTGCCAGCAGCTTAACGGGGACCGTTTCAACAGATACGCAGTATTTT. Translation: CASSLTGTVSTDTQYF.

The chain combines TRBV5-1 with TRBJ2-7; 7 positions agree with TRBD2. Trimming at V came to 2 bases and at J to 2 bases, leaving 7 bases not matched to a gene. Germline CDR1 is SGHRS and CDR2 is YFSETQ. This CDR3 has 15 residues. Written as DNA, the CDR3 is TGCGCCAGCAGCTTCCGTGCTAGCGGAACCTACGAGCAGTACTTC. Protein sequence: CASSFRASGTYEQYF.

This chain joins TRBV19 and TRBJ2-1; a weak D match, TRBD2 (5 bases). CDR3 length: 15 amino acids. V was cut by 3 bases and J by 3 bases, with 12 bases left in between. In germline, CDR1 is LNHDA, CDR2 SQIVND (reference sequence). CDR3 in DNA: TGTGCCAGTAGTATTTACGGGGTTAACTACAATGAGCAGTTCTTC. Translation gives CASSIYGVNYNEQFF. Supplemented by reference TRBV19 and TRBJ2-1, the full variable domain reads DGGITQSPKYLFRKEGQNVTLSCEQNLNHDAMYWYRQDPGQGLRLIYYSQIVNDFQKGDIAEGYSVSREKKESFPLTVTSAQKNPTAFYLCASSIYGVNYNEQFFGPGTRLTVL.

The chain joins TRBV15 to TRBJ2-7; either TRBD1 or TRBD2 may fit D (5 bases each). From germline, CDR1 is LNHNV and CDR2 YYDKDF (reference sequence). The CDR3 consists of 15 residues. The germline V and J ends were trimmed by 3 bases and 2 bases, with 14 bases remaining between them. As DNA, the CDR3 is TGTGCCACCAGCAGGTTTGGGACGGACACCTACGAGCAGTACTTC. Translated: CATSRFGTDTYEQYF.

This chain uses TRBV5-1 with TRBJ2-2; 7 nucleotides line up with TRBD1. V was clipped by 4 bases and J by 3 bases; unmatched bases: 9. The germline V gene has CDR1 SGHRS and CDR2 YFSETQ. This CDR3 is 16 amino acids long. Here the CDR3 DNA reads TGCGCCAGCAGCCCCTTGACAGGGATAGACACCGGGGAGCTGTTTTTT. It yields the protein CASSPLTGIDTGELFF.

About this clone: Other DNA sequences within the sample encode an identical CDR3. This rearrangement joins TRBV27 to TRBJ2-5, with D perhaps assigned TRBD1 or TRBD2 (5 bases each). V dropped 2 bases and J dropped 4 bases, with 11 bases sitting between them. The CDR3 is made up of 14 amino acids. CDR1 and CDR2 (germline): MNHEY, SMNVEV (reference sequence). This CDR3 is CASSLRDPRETQYF. As DNA, the CDR3 is TGTGCCAGCAGTTTAAGGGACCCGCGAGAGACCCAGTACTTC.

The CDR3 coding sequence is TGTGCCAGCACCAACACAGGGGTGCACACCGGGGAGCTGTTTTTT. This codes for CASTNTGVHTGELFF. This sequence joins TRBV27 and TRBJ2-2; 7 bases line up with TRBD1. The junction had 8 bases not matched to a gene; V was cut back by 7 bases and J by 3 bases. Germline loops: CDR1 MNHEY, CDR2 SMNVEV (reference sequence). The CDR3 is 15 residues long.

V and J are TRBV5-5 and TRBJ2-4; D uncertain. Trimming removed 4 bases at V and 0 bases at J, with 23 bases between. CDR1 SGHKS and CDR2 YYEKEE come from the germline V gene (reference sequence). The CDR3 has 19 amino acids. The CDR3 spells CASSDGGLLAAIAKNIQYF. The CDR3 bases are TGTGCCAGCAGCGATGGTGGTTTGTTGGCAGCCATAGCCAAAAACATTCAGTACTTC. Full variable domain (missing parts from reference TRBV5-5 and TRBJ2-4): DAGVTQSPTHLIKTRGQQVTLRCSPISGHKSVSWYQQVLGQGPQFIFQYYEKEERGRGNFPDRFSARQFPNYSSELNVNALLLGDSALYLCASSDGGLLAAIAKNIQYFGAGTRLSVL.

This chain links TRBV4-1 with TRBJ2-7; 13 nucleotides match TRBD2. V lost 0 bases to trimming and J lost 3 bases; unmatched junction nucleotides: 5. The V gene's germline CDR1 is MGHRA and CDR2 YSYEKL. The CDR3 is 17 amino acids. CDR3 in amino acids: CASSQEPTSGGIYEQYF. DNA of the CDR3: TGCGCCAGCAGCCAAGAGCCGACTAGCGGGGGGATCTACGAGCAGTACTTC.

The chain has TRBV5-6 and TRBJ1-1; perhaps TRBD1 as D (5 bases). V lost 0 bases to trimming and J lost 6 bases, with 12 bases between them. Germline CDR1 SGHDT, CDR2 YYEEEE. The CDR3 contains 14 residues. CDR3 bases: TGTGCCAGCAGCTTGGAACAGGAGGTGCCTGAAGCTTTCTTT. Translation gives CASSLEQEVPEAFF.

The chain recombines TRBV11-2 with TRBJ2-7, with 9 bases identical to TRBD1. This CDR3 region has 15 residues. CDR1 and CDR2 (germline): SGHAT, FQNNGV. V trimming: 5 bases; J trimming: 5 bases; junction bases outside the gene matches: 10. CDR3 coding DNA: TGTGCCAGCAGCCCCGGACAGGGGAGATTCGACGAGCAGTACTTC. It translates to CASSPGQGRFDEQYF. Full variable domain (remainder filled in from reference TRBV11-2 and TRBJ2-7): EAGVAQSPRYKIIEKRQSVAFWCNPISGHATLYWYQQILGQGPKLLIQFQNNGVVDDSQLPKDRFSAERLKGVDSTLKIQPAKLEDSAVYLCASSPGQGRFDEQYFGPGTRLTVT.

V and J are TRBV27 and TRBJ2-7; D gene unclear. The length of the CDR3 is 16 residues. Germline values: CDR1 MNHEY, CDR2 SMNVEV (reference sequence). Trimming removed 4 bases from V and 6 bases from J, with 22 bases in between. The CDR3 loop reads CASSSEPAPPASEQYF. The CDR3 coding sequence is TGTGCCAGCAGTTCTGAACCCGCACCTCCTGCATCCGAGCAGTACTTC.

The chain employs TRBV7-2 and TRBJ2-3; 11 bases align to TRBD2. V shed 4 bases, J shed 2 bases, and the junction held 8 bases outside the gene matches. In germline, CDR1 is SGHTA, CDR2 FQGNSA. This CDR3 is built from 17 residues. The CDR3 loop is CASSSDPGLADTDTQYF. Written as DNA, the CDR3 is TGTGCCAGCAGCTCCGACCCGGGACTAGCGGACACAGATACGCAGTATTTT.

J is TRBJ2-1 and V is TRBV13, with no clear D. With 4 bases removed from V and 7 bases from J, the gap between germline ends came to 2 bases. Germline CDR1 reads PRHDT; CDR2 reads FYEKMQ (reference sequence). This CDR3 is 10 amino acids long. CDR3 region: CASSSNEQFF. CDR3 nucleotide sequence: TGTGCCAGCAGCTCGAATGAGCAGTTCTTC.

The chain uses TRBV5-1 and TRBJ1-1; no clear D gene. Germline CDR1 SGHRS, CDR2 YFSETQ. The CDR3 is 11 amino acids. The V and J ends lost 6 bases and 6 bases respectively, with 9 bases between them. CDR3 sequence reads: CASNLGAEAFF. The CDR3 coding sequence is TGCGCCAGCAATCTCGGGGCTGAAGCTTTCTTT.

The V call is TRBV30, the J call TRBJ2-7; D is possibly TRBD2 (5 bases). Germline assignment: CDR1 GTSNPN and CDR2 SVGIG (reference sequence). V was shortened by 0 bases and J by 3 bases, with 12 bases between the two germline ends. The CDR3 covers 14 residues. The CDR3 DNA reads TGTGCCTGGAGTGTGGCGGGCCTCTACTACGAGCAGTACTTC. Protein product: CAWSVAGLYYEQYF. Full variable domain (rest looked up from reference TRBV30 and TRBJ2-7): SQTIHQWPATLVQPVGSPLSLECTVEGTSNPNLYWYRQAAGRGLQLLFYSVGIGQISSEVPQNLSASRPQDRQFILSSKKLLLSDSGFYLCAWSVAGLYYEQYFGPGTRLTVT.

The chain has TRBV7-9 and TRBJ1-2; D might be TRBD1 (6 bases). Trimming shortened V by 4 bases and J by 7 bases, and 13 bases separated the two germline ends. The CDR3 runs to 13 residues. The germline V gene encodes CDR1 SEHNR and CDR2 FQNEAQ (reference sequence). The CDR3 here is CASSSAEGVGYTF. DNA for the CDR3: TGTGCCAGCAGCTCCGCCGAGGGGGTTGGCTACACCTTC.

The V and J genes are TRBV4-3 and TRBJ1-1; D gene uncertain. The CDR3 has 16 residues. Germline V gene sequence: CDR1 LGHNA, CDR2 YSLEER. With 0 bases removed from V and 3 bases from J, the gap between germline ends came to 14 bases. The CDR3 here is CASSQDLEGPDTEAFF. The CDR3 bases are TGCGCCAGCAGCCAAGATCTGGAGGGTCCCGACACTGAAGCTTTCTTT.

Of note for this clone: Other DNA sequences from this sample encode an identical CDR3 as well. The CDR3: CASSLGGWPYEQYF. The CDR3 coding sequence is TGTGCCAGCAGTTTAGGGGGGTGGCCTTACGAGCAGTACTTC. The chain carries TRBV28 and TRBJ2-7, with D maybe TRBD2 (6 bases). The CDR3 sequence is 14 residues long. Germline loops: CDR1 MDHEN, CDR2 SYDVKM. Trimming pared 2 bases from V and 4 bases from J, leaving 12 bases between.

The chain recombines TRBV9 with TRBJ2-3; D is unclear. V gave up 5 bases and J gave up 0 bases, with 22 bases separating them. The CDR3 runs 18 residues. Germline CDR1 reads SGDLS; CDR2 reads YYNGEE. The CDR3: CASSAKLMAASSTDTQYF. In DNA form, the CDR3 reads TGTGCCAGCAGTGCCAAGCTTATGGCGGCCAGCAGCACAGATACGCAGTATTTT.

This chain uses TRBV27 with TRBJ2-1, with D perhaps being TRBD1 or TRBD2 (5 bases each). The CDR3 runs 14 residues. Germline V gives CDR1 MNHEY, CDR2 SMNVEV (reference sequence). Trimming pared 6 bases from V and 4 bases from J, leaving 13 bases between. The CDR3 loop is CASRGRDLYNEQFF. CDR3 coding DNA: TGTGCCAGCAGGGGCAGGGACCTTTACAATGAGCAGTTCTTC.

This chain connects TRBV27 to TRBJ1-5, with a possible D match to TRBD1 (5 bases). V was pared by 3 bases and J by 7 bases, with 16 bases between. CDR1 and CDR2 (germline): MNHEY, SMNVEV (reference sequence). There are 15 residues in the CDR3. The CDR3 DNA reads TGTGCCAGCAGTTTCCCCAGGGCGGGAGAACAGCCCCAGCATTTT. This translates into CASSFPRAGEQPQHF.

The chain links TRBV7-9 to TRBJ1-1; weak D call: TRBD1 (6 bases). The germline gives CDR1 SEHNR, CDR2 FQNEAQ (reference sequence). The CDR3 totals 16 residues. The V end was cut by 2 bases, the J end by 1 base, with 14 bases between. In nucleotides, the CDR3 is TGTGCCAGCAGCTTATTGGTGGAGGGGGAGAACACTGAAGCTTTCTTT. This encodes CASSLLVEGENTEAFF.

The rearrangement joins TRBV4-1 to TRBJ2-1, with D unresolved. The ends were cut back, 2 bases at V and 8 bases at J, with 13 bases in the middle. The CDR3 is made up of 14 amino acids. Germline lookup yields CDR1 MGHRA and CDR2 YSYEKL. CDR3 nucleotides: TGCGCCAGCAGCCAACCCCCGTGGACGGATGAGCAGTTCTTC. Residues: CASSQPPWTDEQFF.

The chain employs TRBV4-1 and TRBJ1-2; D is ambiguous. CDR1 MGHRA and CDR2 YSYEKL come from the germline V gene. V was clipped by 4 bases and J by 1 base, with 10 bases between them. CDR3 length: 14 amino acids. The CDR3 DNA sequence: TGCGCCAGCAGCCCCCCTCTAGGTAACTATGGCTACACCTTC. Encoded protein: CASSPPLGNYGYTF.

The rearrangement links TRBV28 to TRBJ1-2; TRBD1 agrees at 10 bases. Germline-derived CDR1 and CDR2 are MDHEN and SYDVKM. Trimming removed 6 bases from V and 7 bases from J; junction bases left unmatched: 5. This CDR3 is built from 13 residues. DNA for the CDR3: TGTGCCAGCAGGGGACAGGGGCATCGTGGCTACACCTTC. The encoded protein is CASRGQGHRGYTF.

This clone was counted a single time. The V call is TRBV10-3, the J call TRBJ1-1, with 11 bases matching TRBD1. The germline gives CDR1 ENHRY, CDR2 SYGVKD. The junction had 4 bases not matched to a gene; V was cut back by 5 bases and J by 5 bases. This CDR3 region has 14 residues. The CDR3 bases are TGTGCCATCAGTTCGGGACAGGGGGGGACTGAAGCTTTCTTT. This encodes CAISSGQGGTEAFF.